A single sample gave rise to the 28 T cell receptor beta chains below, sequenced in a study of cytomegalovirus exposure and HLA in healthy donors. A multiplex PCR was run with 60 Vbeta primers and 13 Jbeta primers. Method: immunoSEQ multiplex PCR; TCRdb's copy keeps in-frame clones and lacks some. There are about 140,000 clones in the sample; over 50% occur only once, and around 1.6% lies in the top ten. The sample taken for sequencing was PBMCs. The receptors were sampled from a human donor in good health.

This rearrangement joins TRBV18 to TRBJ2-3; possible D gene TRBD1, 5 bases. This CDR3 is built from 14 residues. The germline V and J ends were trimmed by 8 bases and 3 bases, with 15 bases remaining between them. Germline V lookup: CDR1 KGHSH, CDR2 LQKENI. In DNA form, the CDR3 reads TGTGCCAGCGCTAAACAGGTTAGGACAGATACGCAGTATTTT. Amino acid sequence: CASAKQVRTDTQYF.

This chain links TRBV27 with TRBJ2-1; 9 bases agree with TRBD1. Germline trimming cut 4 bases from V and 9 bases from J; bases unmatched to any gene: 7. The CDR3 consists of 14 residues. Germline assignment: CDR1 MNHEY and CDR2 SMNVEV (reference sequence). The chain's CDR3 is CASSYYRGRLEQFF. CDR3 sequence (DNA): TGTGCCAGCAGTTACTACAGGGGGCGTCTTGAGCAGTTCTTC.

The chain links TRBV7-3 to TRBJ2-1; 11 bases are a match to TRBD2. The CDR3 is made up of 15 amino acids. The junction had 6 bases not matched to a gene; V was cut back by 5 bases and J by 6 bases. CDR1 is SGHTA, CDR2 FQGTGA, per germline. The CDR3 region is CASSGGLAASNEQFF. CDR3 DNA sequence: TGTGCCAGCAGCGGGGGACTAGCGGCCTCCAATGAGCAGTTCTTC.

The sample holds a few counts of this clone. The chain carries TRBV19 and TRBJ2-7; weak D call: TRBD1 (6 bases). The CDR3 is made up of 14 amino acids. The V gene's germline CDR1 is LNHDA and CDR2 SQIVND (reference sequence). Trimming shortened V by 5 bases and J by 6 bases, and 17 bases separated the two germline ends. CDR3: CASSEGQGPGEQYF. The CDR3 DNA is TGTGCCAGTAGTGAAGGGCAGGGGCCCGGCGAGCAGTACTTC.

This sequence joins TRBV11-2 and TRBJ2-3, with D maybe TRBD1 (6 bases). The CDR3 loop spans 13 amino acids. The germline V gene has CDR1 SGHAT and CDR2 FQNNGV. Trimming cost V 7 bases and J 10 bases, with 18 bases left between them. CDR3 sequence reads: CASNTGGRLAQYF. Here the CDR3 DNA reads TGTGCCAGCAATACTGGGGGCCGGTTGGCGCAGTATTTT.

The chain carries TRBV9 and TRBJ1-2; the match to TRBD1 covers 8 bases. Germline CDR1 SGDLS, CDR2 YYNGEE. V gave up 3 bases and J gave up 4 bases; unmatched junction bases: 5. This CDR3 is built from 14 residues. CDR3 protein: CASSASTGAYGYTF. The CDR3 DNA is TGTGCCAGCAGCGCGTCGACAGGGGCCTATGGCTACACCTTC.

This clone was observed a handful of times. The CDR3 here is CASSLATSAQQAYEQYF. The CDR3 nucleotides read TGTGCCAGCAGCTTGGCGACTAGCGCCCAACAAGCCTACGAGCAGTACTTC. The chain recombines TRBV5-4 with TRBJ2-7; 8 nucleotides agree with TRBD2. CDR1 and CDR2 (germline): SGHNT, YYREEE (reference sequence). The junction had 10 bases not matched to a gene; V was cut back by 0 bases and J by 2 bases. The CDR3 sequence is 17 residues long.

This sequence joins TRBV9 and TRBJ2-1; 11 positions match TRBD1. J gave up 3 bases and V 5 bases, and 10 bases lay outside the gene matches. CDR3 size: 17 residues. Germline V gene data show CDR1 as SGDLS and CDR2 as YYNGEE. CDR3 coding DNA: TGTGCCAGCAGTCCTCCAACCGGGACAGGGGGCTACAATGAGCAGTTCTTC. This translates into CASSPPTGTGGYNEQFF.

This chain connects TRBV2 to TRBJ1-5; the D gene is possibly TRBD1 (5 bases). Trimming took 4 bases from V and 0 from J, leaving 7 bases between them. Germline V gives CDR1 SNHLY, CDR2 FYNNEI. The CDR3 runs to 14 residues. CDR3 in DNA: TGTGCCAGCAGTGGACAGTTTAGCAATCAGCCCCAGCATTTT. As protein: CASSGQFSNQPQHF. Using reference TRBV2 and TRBJ1-5 for the parts outside the CDR3, the full variable domain is EPEVTQTPSHQVTQMGQEVILRCVPISNHLYFYWYRQILGQKVEFLVSFYNNEISEKSEIFDDQFSVERPDGSNFTLKIRSTKLEDSAMYFCASSGQFSNQPQHFGDGTRLSIL.

The V call is TRBV6-5, the J call TRBJ2-7, with D perhaps TRBD1 (5 bases). Trimming took off 0 bases at V and 6 bases at J, with 12 bases between the two ends. The CDR3 has 14 residues. The germline CDR1 and CDR2 sequences are MNHEY and SVGAGI. CDR3 coding DNA: TGTGCCAGCAGTTACTCGGGGCCGTCTGGCGAGCAGTACTTC. It codes for CASSYSGPSGEQYF.

The chain is built from TRBV28 and TRBJ1-3, with 7 bases lining up with TRBD1. V shed 4 bases, J shed 4 bases, and the junction held 4 bases outside the gene matches. CDR1 MDHEN and CDR2 SYDVKM come from the germline V gene. The length of the CDR3 is 14 residues. The CDR3 DNA reads as TGTGCCAGCAGTTGGGACAGCAAAGGAAACACCATATATTTT. Its protein product is CASSWDSKGNTIYF.

The genes are TRBV11-2 and TRBJ2-7; D call uncertain. The CDR3 totals 13 residues. The V end lost 4 bases, the J end lost 3 bases, and 10 bases lay between the germline ends. CDR1 is SGHAT, CDR2 FQNNGV, per germline. CDR3 protein: CASSSPASYEQYF. For the CDR3, the DNA is TGTGCCAGCAGCTCCCCCGCTAGCTACGAGCAGTACTTC. Together with reference TRBV11-2 and TRBJ2-7, the CDR3 gives the full variable domain: EAGVAQSPRYKIIEKRQSVAFWCNPISGHATLYWYQQILGQGPKLLIQFQNNGVVDDSQLPKDRFSAERLKGVDSTLKIQPAKLEDSAVYLCASSSPASYEQYFGPGTRLTVT.

This clone was seen once. V usage is TRBV2 and J usage is TRBJ2-7; possibly TRBD1 for D (6 bases). The V and J ends lost 6 bases and 5 bases respectively, with 17 bases between them. Per the germline V gene, CDR1 is SNHLY and CDR2 is FYNNEI. The length of the CDR3 is 14 residues. In nucleotides, the CDR3 is TGTGCCAGCAGCCAACAGGGTTGGTCGGACGAGCAGTACTTC. It encodes CASSQQGWSDEQYF.

This clone was observed a handful of times. V is TRBV4-2 and J is TRBJ2-7; 13 nucleotides match TRBD2. Looked up from germline, CDR1 is LGHNA and CDR2 is YNFKEQ. The CDR3 contains 20 residues. The V gene end was trimmed by 0 bases and the J gene end by 2 bases; junction bases not matched to a gene: 13. CDR3 region: CASSQERWTSGRGGPYEQYF. As DNA, the CDR3 is TGTGCCAGCAGCCAAGAACGTTGGACTAGCGGGAGAGGGGGCCCCTACGAGCAGTACTTC.

This chain connects TRBV19 to TRBJ2-1; TRBD1 is a possible D gene (6 bases). Trimming cost V 7 bases and J 6 bases, with 16 bases left between them. CDR1 is LNHDA, CDR2 SQIVND, per germline (reference sequence). CDR3 size: 14 residues. The CDR3 bases are TGTGCCAGTAATATTGACAGGTCCGGCAATGAGCAGTTCTTC. It is translated as CASNIDRSGNEQFF.

The chain combines TRBV19 with TRBJ1-5; D might be TRBD1 (6 bases). Germline assignment: CDR1 LNHDA and CDR2 SQIVND (reference sequence). Trimming pared 4 bases from V and 3 bases from J, leaving 10 bases between. The CDR3 is 14 residues long. The CDR3 loop is CASSSDRYNQPQHF. CDR3 bases: TGTGCCAGTAGTAGCGACAGGTACAATCAGCCCCAGCATTTT.

This rearrangement joins TRBV9 to TRBJ2-1; D may be TRBD1 (6 bases). The CDR3 is made up of 14 amino acids. Germline CDR1 is SGDLS and CDR2 is YYNGEE. Between the trimmed V and J ends, which lost 7 bases and 6 bases, there was a span of 17 bases. Here the CDR3 reads CASGTSLLANEQFF. Here the CDR3 DNA reads TGTGCCAGCGGGACATCCCTTTTGGCCAATGAGCAGTTCTTC.

V gene TRBV28 combines with J gene TRBJ2-3, with 9 bases matching TRBD2. CDR1 and CDR2 from the germline V gene are MDHEN and SYDVKM. The CDR3 contains 16 residues. Trimming at V came to 5 bases and at J to 0 bases, leaving 6 bases not matched to a gene. The CDR3 sequence is CASSHETSGSTDTQYF. The CDR3 nucleotides are TGTGCCAGCAGTCATGAGACTAGCGGTAGCACAGATACGCAGTATTTT.

The chain combines TRBV16 with TRBJ1-4; 11 bases are a match to TRBD1. CDR1 and CDR2 (germline): KGHSY, FQNENV. V shed 0 bases, J shed 8 bases, and the junction held 5 bases outside the gene matches. This CDR3 is 16 amino acids long. The CDR3 DNA is TGTGCCAGCAGCCAATCCTACAGGACAGGGGGCGAAAAACTGTTTTTT. This sequence encodes CASSQSYRTGGEKLFF.

The chain joins TRBV5-4 to TRBJ2-1, with 15 bases identical to TRBD2. CDR1 is SGHNT and CDR2 is YYREEE in the germline V gene (reference sequence). J lost 8 bases, V lost 4 bases, and 4 bases had no gene match. This CDR3 contains 15 residues. CDR3 sequence: CASSPRTSGRDEQFF. The CDR3 coding sequence is TGTGCCAGCAGCCCCAGGACTAGCGGGAGGGATGAGCAGTTCTTC.

The genes are TRBV5-4 and TRBJ1-1, with D uncertain. The CDR3 spans 11 residues. Trimming took 3 bases from V and 7 from J, leaving 7 bases between them. Per the germline V gene, CDR1 is SGHNT and CDR2 is YYREEE (reference sequence). The CDR3 reads CASSYGLEAFF. As DNA, the CDR3 is TGTGCCAGCAGCTACGGACTTGAAGCTTTCTTT.

The chain's CDR3 is CATRLAGVASYNEQFF. In DNA form, the CDR3 reads TGTGCCACTCGGCTAGCGGGAGTTGCGTCCTACAATGAGCAGTTCTTC. V is TRBV28 and J is TRBJ2-1, with 10 bases lining up with TRBD2. With V trimmed by 10 bases and J by 1 base, 10 bases remained unmatched. CDR1 is MDHEN, CDR2 SYDVKM, per germline. The CDR3 length is 16 residues.

The V call is TRBV19, the J call TRBJ1-4; 7 bases match TRBD1. The CDR3 spans 16 residues. Germline CDR1 is LNHDA and CDR2 is SQIVND (reference sequence). After removal of 5 bases from V and 2 bases from J, the junction contained 8 bases not matched to a gene. The CDR3 loop is CASSADRAQTNEKLFF. The CDR3 nucleotides read TGTGCCAGTAGTGCCGACAGGGCTCAGACTAATGAAAAACTGTTTTTT.

The rearrangement uses TRBV18 and TRBJ2-1; TRBD2 agrees at 14 bases. V was pared by 3 bases and J by 4 bases, with 5 bases of the junction left unmatched. Germline V CDR1 and CDR2: KGHSH, LQKENI. The CDR3 is made up of 17 amino acids. The CDR3 reads CASSPGLAGVSYNEQFF. In nucleotides, the CDR3 is TGTGCCAGCTCACCGGGACTAGCGGGAGTCTCTTACAATGAGCAGTTCTTC.

The chain combines TRBV5-1 with TRBJ2-7, with a possible D match to TRBD1 (6 bases). V lost 2 bases and J 2 bases, leaving 17 bases between the germline ends. Germline V gene sequence: CDR1 SGHRS, CDR2 YFSETQ. The CDR3 covers 16 residues. For the CDR3, the DNA is TGCGCCAGCAGCTTTAGCATGACAGGTGACGCCTACGAGCAGTACTTC. It translates to CASSFSMTGDAYEQYF. Full variable domain (outside the CDR3, taken from reference TRBV5-1 and TRBJ2-7): KAGVTQTPRYLIKTRGQQVTLSCSPISGHRSVSWYQQTPGQGLQFLFEYFSETQRNKGNFPGRFSGRQFSNSRSEMNVSTLELGDSALYLCASSFSMTGDAYEQYFGPGTRLTVT.

The rearrangement uses TRBV25-1 and TRBJ1-4, with a weak D call TRBD1 (5 bases). Germline V gene data show CDR1 as MGHDK and CDR2 as SYGVNS. V dropped 6 bases and J dropped 8 bases, with 16 bases sitting between them. The CDR3 contains 14 residues. For the CDR3, the DNA is TGTGCCAGCAGCCCCGTAGGGGTAGGAGAAAAACTGTTTTTT. It yields the protein CASSPVGVGEKLFF.

CDR3 DNA sequence: TGTGCCAGCAGTCCCCTAGGTCGGAACTCCTACGAGCAGTACTTC. This translates into CASSPLGRNSYEQYF. This sequence joins TRBV28 and TRBJ2-7, with D unresolved. The V end lost 5 bases, the J end lost 0 bases, and 14 bases lay between the germline ends. Germline V gives CDR1 MDHEN, CDR2 SYDVKM. The CDR3 is 15 amino acids.

This clone was observed a handful of times. The chain has TRBV7-9 and TRBJ1-5; no clear D gene. CDR1 is SEHNR and CDR2 is FQNEAQ in the germline V gene (reference sequence). This CDR3 has 13 amino acids. The germline V and J ends were trimmed by 5 bases and 9 bases, with 14 bases remaining between them. The CDR3 loop is CASSRSSPGPQHF. CDR3 sequence (DNA): TGTGCCAGCAGCCGCTCCAGCCCGGGGCCCCAGCATTTT.